The T cell receptor beta chain described here comes from a study of OX40 agonist ivuxolimab in advanced cancers. Study-wide context: It was ivuxolimab, an agonistic anti-OX40 (CD134) antibody, that patients were treated with. Across the patients, intravenous ivuxolimab was delivered every 2 weeks at 0.01 to 10 mg/kg. General study results and limits: Antigen specificity remained undetermined for the expanded peripheral T cells.

The CDR3 is 17 residues long. Trimming pared 7 bases from V and 0 bases from J, leaving 20 bases between. Germline V gives CDR1 MDHEN, CDR2 SYDVKM. Peripheral blood came from all dose cohorts at three timepoints. Method: immunoSEQ multiplex PCR; TCRdb's copy keeps in-frame clones and lacks some. Among about 62,000 clones listed, 80% to 95% were seen once. Concerning this clone: Its antigen is not identified.

The clonotype was recovered from an adult with an advanced solid tumor such as melanoma, head and neck, liver or kidney cancer. The rearrangement joins TRBV28 to TRBJ2-3, with a weak D call TRBD2 (5 bases). This material consisted of CD4+ or CD8+ T cells sorted from blood, taken in a trial of the OX40 agonist ivuxolimab. The CDR3 DNA reads as TGTGCCAGCACCTCCACCAGAGAGGGCACTAGCACAGATACGCAGTATTTT. Its translation: CASTSTREGTSTDTQYF. Complete variable domain (other parts from reference TRBV28 and TRBJ2-3): DVKVTQSSRYLVKRTGEKVFLECVQDMDHENMFWYRQDPGLGLRLIYFSYDVKMKEKGDIPEGYSVSREKKERFSLILESASTNQTSMYLCASTSTREGTSTDTQYFGPGTRLTVL.